The 32 T cell receptor beta chains below were found in one sample sequenced in a study of cytomegalovirus exposure and HLA in healthy donors. The study ran its PCR with 60 Vbeta and 13 Jbeta primers. Using immunoSEQ multiplex PCR, the repertoire was profiled, and TCRdb retains in-frame clones only, with some absent. The data show 110,000 to 150,000 clones, with 80% seen just once and less than 1.5% held by the top ten. Sequencing used PBMCs. These receptors all stem from a female donor in good health and CMV-seronegative.

The rearrangement joins TRBV2 to TRBJ1-4; unclear D gene. This CDR3 is 14 amino acids long. V was trimmed by 3 bases and J by 5 bases, leaving 10 bases between them. The V gene's germline CDR1 is SNHLY and CDR2 FYNNEI. The CDR3 region is CASSDRIRNEKLFF. CDR3 nucleotides: TGTGCCAGCAGTGACAGGATCCGAAATGAAAAACTGTTTTTT.

The rearrangement links TRBV11-2 to TRBJ1-2, with TRBD1 identical over 10 bases. V trimming: 3 bases; J trimming: 8 bases; junction bases outside the gene matches: 3. The V gene's germline CDR1 is SGHAT and CDR2 FQNNGV. The CDR3 length is 13 residues. The CDR3: CASSFGTGDGYTF. The CDR3 DNA reads TGTGCCAGCAGCTTTGGGACAGGGGACGGCTACACCTTC. The entire variable domain, with the rest obtained from reference TRBV11-2 and TRBJ1-2, is as follows: EAGVAQSPRYKIIEKRQSVAFWCNPISGHATLYWYQQILGQGPKLLIQFQNNGVVDDSQLPKDRFSAERLKGVDSTLKIQPAKLEDSAVYLCASSFGTGDGYTFGSGTRLTVV.

The V and J genes are TRBV27 and TRBJ2-1; D is uncertain. Germline values: CDR1 MNHEY, CDR2 SMNVEV (reference sequence). The V end lost 5 bases, the J end lost 8 bases, and 19 bases lay between the germline ends. This CDR3 spans 15 amino acids. CDR3 sequence (DNA): TGTGCCAGCAGTCTTCGGGTAGGTCTACTCGATGAGCAGTTCTTC. This encodes CASSLRVGLLDEQFF.

V is TRBV5-4 and J is TRBJ2-3; the match to TRBD2 covers 9 bases. The CDR3 length is 16 residues. CDR1 SGHNT and CDR2 YYREEE come from the germline V gene (reference sequence). Losses at the gene ends were 0 bases for V and 4 bases for J; bases not matched to a gene: 6. The CDR3 protein is CASSLVLAGASDTQYF. CDR3 nucleotides: TGTGCCAGCAGCTTGGTGTTAGCGGGAGCCTCAGATACGCAGTATTTT.

About this clone itself: Other nucleotide sequences in the sample specify the same CDR3. CDR3 DNA sequence: TGTGCCAGCAACAAGCGGGAAAACAATGAGCAGTTCTTC. Protein: CASNKRENNEQFF. This chain joins TRBV6-5 and TRBJ2-1; 7 positions agree with TRBD2. Losses at the gene ends were 7 bases for V and 5 bases for J; bases not matched to a gene: 5. Germline V CDR1 and CDR2: MNHEY, SVGAGI. This CDR3 has 13 residues.

The chain recombines TRBV2 with TRBJ1-1; 7 positions match TRBD1. The CDR3 consists of 16 residues. The V and J ends lost 3 bases and 0 bases, in that order; junction bases with no gene match: 7. Germline V CDR1 and CDR2: SNHLY, FYNNEI. The CDR3 sequence: CASSDRDRPMNTEAFF. The CDR3 region has the DNA TGTGCCAGCAGTGACCGGGACAGACCAATGAACACTGAAGCTTTCTTT.

The chain couples TRBV27 to TRBJ2-1, with TRBD1 matching 7 bases. The germline V gene has CDR1 MNHEY and CDR2 SMNVEV (reference sequence). With V trimmed by 3 bases and J by 5 bases, 7 bases remained unmatched. The CDR3 has 15 amino acids. The DNA of the CDR3 is TGTGCCAGCAGTTTCGACAGGACAGGTGACAATGAGCAGTTCTTC. Translation gives CASSFDRTGDNEQFF.

The chain combines TRBV10-2 with TRBJ2-5, with 10 bases that match TRBD2. Looked up from germline, CDR1 is WSHSY and CDR2 is SAAADI. This CDR3 is built from 15 residues. Trimming removed 6 bases from V and 3 bases from J; junction bases left unmatched: 7. In DNA form, the CDR3 reads TGCGCCAGCAGCAGTTTCCTAGCGGGGGAAGAGACCCAGTACTTC. It encodes CASSSFLAGEETQYF.

CDR3 in DNA: TGTGCCAGCAGTCCGCCCAAAGACAGGCCCGAGCAGTACTTC. Encoded protein: CASSPPKDRPEQYF. This chain links TRBV2 with TRBJ2-7; weak D call: TRBD1 (6 bases). Trimming cost V 5 bases and J 6 bases, with 17 bases left between them. Germline lookup yields CDR1 SNHLY and CDR2 FYNNEI. The CDR3 length is 14 residues.

The rearrangement joins TRBV5-1 to TRBJ1-2, with 9 bases lining up with TRBD1. V was pared by 2 bases and J by 1 base, with 9 bases of the junction left unmatched. The CDR3 covers 17 residues. Germline V lookup: CDR1 SGHRS, CDR2 YFSETQ. The CDR3 loop reads CASSFYRGQDINYGYTF. The DNA of the CDR3 is TGCGCCAGCAGCTTCTACAGGGGGCAAGATATTAACTATGGCTACACCTTC.

This sequence joins TRBV5-1 and TRBJ2-7; 14 bases fit TRBD2. This CDR3 comprises 17 residues. Losses at the gene ends were 4 bases for V and 1 base for J; bases not matched to a gene: 7. Germline CDR1 and CDR2: SGHRS and YFSETQ. The DNA of the CDR3 is TGCGCCAGCAGCAAGGGACTAGCGGGAGAGGGGTCCTACGAGCAGTACTTC. Translating gives CASSKGLAGEGSYEQYF.

The CDR3 bases are TGTGCCAGCAAGACAGGGGCGAACACTGAAGCTTTCTTT. It translates to CASKTGANTEAFF. The rearrangement links TRBV2 to TRBJ1-1, with 8 bases matching TRBD1. The trim removed 7 bases at V and 1 base at J, leaving 2 bases unmatched. The CDR3 covers 13 residues. CDR1 is SNHLY and CDR2 is FYNNEI in the germline V gene.

In the case of this clone: This specimen includes other DNA sequences encoding the same CDR3. This chain uses TRBV9 with TRBJ1-3; D unclear. CDR3 length equals 14 residues. From germline, CDR1 is SGDLS and CDR2 YYNGEE. Between the trimmed V and J ends, which lost 2 bases and 0 bases, there was a span of 6 bases. CDR3 amino acids: CASSVGSSGNTIYF. In nucleotides, the CDR3 is TGTGCCAGCAGCGTTGGGAGCTCTGGAAACACCATATATTTT.

This chain joins TRBV19 and TRBJ2-7, with D possibly TRBD2 on 6 matching bases. Looked up from germline, CDR1 is LNHDA and CDR2 is SQIVND (reference sequence). With 5 bases removed from V and 4 bases from J, the gap between germline ends came to 12 bases. CDR3 length: 13 amino acids. In DNA, the CDR3 is TGTGCCAGTAGTTCGGGAGACGGTTACGAGCAGTACTTC. Residues: CASSSGDGYEQYF.

This clone has only one observation. J is TRBJ2-1 and V is TRBV9, with 9 bases lining up with TRBD2. Germline V gene lookup returns CDR1 SGDLS and CDR2 YYNGEE. The CDR3 has 17 residues. V shed 3 bases, J shed 0 bases, and the junction held 7 bases outside the gene matches. CDR3 sequence: CASSAGLALSSYNEQFF. CDR3 coding DNA: TGTGCCAGCAGCGCCGGACTAGCGCTAAGCTCCTACAATGAGCAGTTCTTC.

V usage is TRBV19 and J usage is TRBJ1-1, with D possibly being TRBD1 (5 bases). In germline, CDR1 is LNHDA, CDR2 SQIVND (reference sequence). Trimming left V 2 bases short and J 1 base short, with 14 bases between. The CDR3 consists of 16 residues. The CDR3 DNA sequence: TGTGCCAGTAGTATACCCGCCAGGGCTCAGAACACTGAAGCTTTCTTT. Amino acid sequence: CASSIPARAQNTEAFF.

This chain uses TRBV12-5 with TRBJ1-5, with a weak D call TRBD1 (5 bases). The V gene lost 7 bases and the J gene lost 1 base, with 14 bases spanning the gap. Germline V gives CDR1 LGHNT, CDR2 FRNRAP. The length of the CDR3 is 15 residues. This CDR3 reads CASAPGGRSNQPQHF. The CDR3 bases are TGTGCTAGTGCGCCCGGGGGGAGGAGCAATCAGCCCCAGCATTTT.

Concerning this clone itself: The same CDR3 also results from other DNA sequences found in this sample. V is TRBV25-1 and J is TRBJ2-7; tentatively, D is TRBD2 (6 bases). Between the trimmed V and J ends, which lost 3 bases and 1 base, there was a span of 7 bases. Germline V gives CDR1 MGHDK, CDR2 SYGVNS. This CDR3 has 13 amino acids. The chain's CDR3 is CASSDGGSYEQYF. The CDR3 nucleotides are TGTGCCAGCAGTGATGGAGGGTCCTACGAGCAGTACTTC.

The chain uses TRBV28 and TRBJ2-4, with 8 bases identical to TRBD1. The CDR3 has 17 amino acids. Trimming took 6 bases from V and 1 from J; bases not matched to a gene: 11. Germline lookup yields CDR1 MDHEN and CDR2 SYDVKM. CDR3 in amino acids: CASRPGQVLLAKNIQYF. For the CDR3, the DNA is TGTGCCAGCAGACCGGGACAGGTCCTTCTCGCCAAAAACATTCAGTACTTC.

CDR3 region: CASSPLSTNEKLFF. As DNA, the CDR3 is TGCGCCAGCAGCCCCCTCTCAACTAATGAAAAACTGTTTTTT. V gene TRBV5-1 combines with J gene TRBJ1-4, with D hard to call. Germline values: CDR1 SGHRS, CDR2 YFSETQ. There are 14 residues in the CDR3. Trimming cost V 4 bases and J 0 bases, with 7 bases left between them.

The chain uses TRBV30 and TRBJ2-3, with 9 nucleotides matching TRBD1. Losses at the gene ends were 6 bases for V and 2 bases for J; bases not matched to a gene: 6. Germline loops: CDR1 GTSNPN, CDR2 SVGIG (reference sequence). The CDR3 is 14 amino acids. The CDR3 nucleotides are TGTGCCTGCAACCGGGACAGGGCCACAGATACGCAGTATTTT. Translating it yields CACNRDRATDTQYF.

The gene calls are TRBV7-3 and TRBJ2-1; TRBD2 agrees at 8 bases. CDR1 and CDR2 from the germline V gene are SGHTA and FQGTGA. V trimming: 5 bases; J trimming: 6 bases; junction bases outside the gene matches: 6. The CDR3 totals 14 residues. In nucleotides, the CDR3 is TGTGCCAGCAGCACAACTAGCGGAGTCAATGAGCAGTTCTTC. This codes for CASSTTSGVNEQFF.

The gene calls are TRBV19 and TRBJ1-5, with 10 bases identical to TRBD1. The J segment lost 6 bases and the V segment lost 7 bases, leaving 6 bases of the junction unmatched. Looked up from germline, CDR1 is LNHDA and CDR2 is SQIVND (reference sequence). This CDR3 is built from 14 residues. CDR3 region: CASMGQGRSQPQHF. CDR3 in DNA: TGTGCCAGTATGGGACAGGGGAGAAGTCAGCCCCAGCATTTT.

This clone was observed once. The J gene is TRBJ2-2, the V gene TRBV4-2; a weak D match, TRBD2 (5 bases). CDR1 and CDR2 from the germline V gene are LGHNA and YNFKEQ. The CDR3 is made up of 16 amino acids. Trimming removed 5 bases at V and 1 base at J, with 14 bases between. In DNA form, the CDR3 reads TGTGCCAGCAGCGCGGAGGTGGACGGGAACACCGGGGAGCTGTTTTTT. Amino acid sequence: CASSAEVDGNTGELFF.

V usage is TRBV28 and J usage is TRBJ1-2; TRBD1 matches 9 bases. CDR1 is MDHEN, CDR2 SYDVKM, per germline. The V gene end was trimmed by 8 bases and the J gene end by 2 bases; junction bases not matched to a gene: 12. The CDR3 spans 16 residues. Here the CDR3 DNA reads TGTGCCAGCGGTGCCCCCGGGACAGGGTTAAACTATGGCTACACCTTC. Translating gives CASGAPGTGLNYGYTF.

J is TRBJ1-5 and V is TRBV2; the match to TRBD1 covers 11 bases. With 2 bases clipped from V and 7 bases from J, the junction kept 4 bases outside the gene matches. The CDR3 covers 15 residues. CDR1 and CDR2 from the germline V gene are SNHLY and FYNNEI. In DNA, the CDR3 is TGTGCCAGCAGTGAAAGGACAGGGGGCAGGCAGCCCCAGCATTTT. Protein: CASSERTGGRQPQHF.

V is TRBV11-2 and J is TRBJ2-1; 12 positions match TRBD2. Losses at the gene ends were 3 bases for V and 6 bases for J; bases not matched to a gene: 12. The CDR3 length is 18 residues. Germline V gene sequence: CDR1 SGHAT, CDR2 FQNNGV. The CDR3 reads CASSFFLKTSGSTNEQFF. The CDR3 bases are TGTGCCAGCAGCTTCTTCCTTAAGACTAGCGGGAGTACCAATGAGCAGTTCTTC.

The table lists this clone with a count of one. V gene TRBV27 combines with J gene TRBJ1-2, with 7 nucleotides matching TRBD1. This CDR3 has 13 amino acids. The V gene end was trimmed by 7 bases and the J gene end by 0 bases; junction bases not matched to a gene: 2. Germline loops: CDR1 MNHEY, CDR2 SMNVEV (reference sequence). CDR3 amino acids: CASKGTANYGYTF. DNA of the CDR3: TGTGCCAGCAAAGGGACAGCTAACTATGGCTACACCTTC.

The CDR3 spells CASSSGRGYEQYF. In DNA form, the CDR3 reads TGTGCCAGCAGTTCGGGTCGGGGGTACGAGCAGTACTTC. The chain couples TRBV27 to TRBJ2-7; D might be TRBD2 (6 bases). Germline V gives CDR1 MNHEY, CDR2 SMNVEV (reference sequence). The germline V and J ends were trimmed by 4 bases and 4 bases, with 11 bases remaining between them. The CDR3 has 13 residues.

The V call is TRBV25-1, the J call TRBJ1-1, with 10 bases fitting TRBD1. Germline V lookup: CDR1 MGHDK, CDR2 SYGVNS. CDR3 size: 16 residues. The V segment lost 1 base and the J segment 1 base; nucleotides outside the gene matches: 3. DNA for the CDR3: TGTGCCAGCAGTGAATTACGGACAGGGGGGAACACTGAAGCTTTCTTT. Encoded protein: CASSELRTGGNTEAFF.

The chain has TRBV6-5 and TRBJ2-1, with D perhaps matching TRBD2 (5 bases). Germline V gene lookup returns CDR1 MNHEY and CDR2 SVGAGI. The germline V and J ends were trimmed by 3 bases and 6 bases, with 9 bases remaining between them. The CDR3 totals 13 residues. The CDR3: CASSYMSGNEQFF. The CDR3 coding sequence is TGTGCCAGCAGTTATATGAGCGGCAATGAGCAGTTCTTC.

This chain uses TRBV4-2 with TRBJ2-7, with 7 bases fitting TRBD1. Germline V CDR1 and CDR2: LGHNA, YNFKEQ. The CDR3 has 14 residues. Germline trimming cut 3 bases from V and 2 bases from J; bases unmatched to any gene: 4. The CDR3 loop reads CASSQSTGTYEQYF. CDR3 sequence (DNA): TGTGCCAGCAGCCAGTCGACAGGGACCTACGAGCAGTACTTC.